One and the same sample provided the 21 T cell receptor beta chains below, sequenced in a study of cytomegalovirus exposure and HLA in healthy donors. The PCR had 60 Vbeta and 13 Jbeta primers. Assay: immunoSEQ multiplex PCR; the TCRdb copy retains only in-frame clones and omits some. The table has about 120,000 clones, approximately 65% seen once; the top ten hold over 1.5%. The specimen was PBMCs. The receptors shown here come from a man between 18 and 29 years old in good health and CMV-seronegative.

This chain uses TRBV18 with TRBJ2-5, with TRBD2 matching over 11 bases. V lost 1 base, J lost 5 bases, and 12 bases stayed unmatched. Germline V gives CDR1 KGHSH, CDR2 LQKENI. The CDR3 consists of 18 residues. CDR3 nucleotides: TGTGCCAGCTCACCACGAGACCGACTAGCGGGAATGGTTGAGACCCAGTACTTC. This gives the protein CASSPRDRLAGMVETQYF.

This clone was observed a few times. The chain recombines TRBV4-3 with TRBJ2-7; D not certain. The V and J ends lost 0 bases and 3 bases respectively, with 15 bases between them. This CDR3 spans 16 amino acids. Germline V gene lookup returns CDR1 LGHNA and CDR2 YSLEER. The CDR3 coding sequence is TGCGCCAGCAGCCAAGATTTGGCAGTAGCTAGCTACGAGCAGTACTTC. This gives the protein CASSQDLAVASYEQYF.

In this sample, this clone turned up a few times. The V call is TRBV29-1, the J call TRBJ2-7; TRBD1 matches at 8 bases. CDR1 is SQVTM and CDR2 is ANQGSEA in the germline V gene. V shed 0 bases, J shed 0 bases, and the junction held 4 bases outside the gene matches. The CDR3 covers 15 residues. The CDR3 DNA reads as TGCAGCGTTGAAGATCTAACAGGGGGCTCCTACGAGCAGTACTTC. Amino acid sequence: CSVEDLTGGSYEQYF.

This clone was counted only a few times. V gene TRBV11-1 combines with J gene TRBJ2-5; 8 positions match TRBD1. There are 19 residues in the CDR3. The V segment lost 0 bases and the J segment 4 bases; nucleotides outside the gene matches: 16. The germline V gene has CDR1 SGHAT and CDR2 FQDESV (reference sequence). The CDR3 here is CASSLALLAGRQGRETQYF. The CDR3 DNA follows: TGTGCCAGCAGCTTAGCGCTACTAGCCGGACGACAGGGGAGAGAGACCCAGTACTTC.

The rearrangement uses TRBV19 and TRBJ1-1, with 8 nucleotides matching TRBD1. The ends lost 5 bases at V and 5 bases at J; junction bases unmatched: 4. The germline CDR1 and CDR2 sequences are LNHDA and SQIVND (reference sequence). This CDR3 is built from 13 residues. The CDR3 bases are TGTGCCAGTAGTCCGAGGACAGGGACTGAAGCTTTCTTT. Translated, it gives CASSPRTGTEAFF. Together with reference TRBV19 and TRBJ1-1, the CDR3 gives the full variable domain: DGGITQSPKYLFRKEGQNVTLSCEQNLNHDAMYWYRQDPGQGLRLIYYSQIVNDFQKGDIAEGYSVSREKKESFPLTVTSAQKNPTAFYLCASSPRTGTEAFFGQGTRLTVV.

This chain connects TRBV11-3 to TRBJ2-5; possible D gene TRBD2, 6 bases. Deletions cut 4 bases from V and 5 bases from J, with 14 bases between. The germline V gene encodes CDR1 SGHNT and CDR2 YENEEA. The CDR3 is made up of 14 amino acids. DNA of the CDR3: TGTGCCAGCAGCTGGAGGCGGGCGGGGGAGACCCAGTACTTC. It is translated as CASSWRRAGETQYF.

V is TRBV7-9 and J is TRBJ2-2; 7 bases agree with TRBD1. Germline CDR1 SEHNR, CDR2 FQNEAQ (reference sequence). J was trimmed by 6 bases and V by 1 base; bases with no gene match: 2. This CDR3 contains 14 residues. This chain's CDR3 is CASSLDRGPGELFF. The CDR3 DNA follows: TGTGCCAGCAGCTTAGACAGGGGTCCCGGGGAGCTGTTTTTT. Variable domain in full (rest from reference TRBV7-9 and TRBJ2-2): DTGVSQNPRHKITKRGQNVTFRCDPISEHNRLYWYRQTLGQGPEFLTYFQNEAQLEKSRLLSDRFSAERPKGSFSTLEIQRTEQGDSAMYLCASSLDRGPGELFFGEGSRLTVL.

This clone appeared a few times. V and J are TRBV7-9 and TRBJ1-5; 7 nucleotides match TRBD1. The germline V gene has CDR1 SEHNR and CDR2 FQNEAQ (reference sequence). With V trimmed by 5 bases and J by 4 bases, 5 bases remained unmatched. The CDR3 runs 14 residues. CDR3 nucleotide sequence: TGTGCCAGCAGCGGCCGGGACAGAAATCAGCCCCAGCATTTT. It is translated as CASSGRDRNQPQHF.

The rearrangement links TRBV6-1 to TRBJ2-3, with D maybe TRBD2 (5 bases). In germline, CDR1 is MNHNS, CDR2 SASEGT. Between the trimmed V and J ends, which lost 4 bases and 6 bases, there was a span of 11 bases. The CDR3 covers 13 residues. In DNA form, the CDR3 reads TGTGCCAGCAGTGGAGCAGGCGGGGATACGCAGTATTTT. This encodes CASSGAGGDTQYF.

The rearrangement joins TRBV6-1 to TRBJ2-3; no clear D. The CDR3 runs to 14 residues. Germline CDR1 and CDR2: MNHNS and SASEGT. The germline V and J ends were trimmed by 6 bases and 0 bases, with 10 bases remaining between them. The CDR3 sequence is CASRGRYSTDTQYF. CDR3 DNA sequence: TGTGCCAGCAGGGGCCGGTATAGCACAGATACGCAGTATTTT.

The CDR3 here is CASSLTGSSYNSPLHF. CDR3 coding DNA: TGTGCCAGCAGCCTGACCGGGAGCTCCTATAATTCACCCCTCCACTTT. The chain combines TRBV7-2 with TRBJ1-6; D gene ambiguous. This CDR3 region has 16 residues. The V and J ends lost 5 bases and 0 bases respectively, with 11 bases between them. Germline V gene data show CDR1 as SGHTA and CDR2 as FQGNSA.

This clone was recorded once. The rearrangement uses TRBV6-4 and TRBJ2-2, with 8 bases fitting TRBD2. CDR3 length: 14 amino acids. The J segment lost 4 bases and the V segment lost 2 bases, leaving 0 bases of the junction unmatched. Germline loops: CDR1 MRHNA, CDR2 SNTAGT. For the CDR3, the DNA is TGTGCCAGCAGTGACGGGACTAGCACCGGGGAGCTGTTTTTT. Translated: CASSDGTSTGELFF.

A few counts support this clone. This chain links TRBV4-1 with TRBJ2-3; D remains unclear. This CDR3 region has 12 residues. CDR1 MGHRA and CDR2 YSYEKL come from the germline V gene. Trimming left V 4 bases short and J 2 bases short, with 4 bases between. CDR3 amino acids: CASSPYTDTQYF. CDR3 bases: TGCGCCAGCAGCCCTTACACAGATACGCAGTATTTT.

The CDR3 DNA sequence: TGTGCCAGCAGCTTTCGGTCCTCCTACGAGCAGTACTTC. Its protein product is CASSFRSSYEQYF. The V call is TRBV11-3, the J call TRBJ2-7, with no clear D. The CDR3 extends over 13 amino acids. V was cut by 3 bases and J by 0 bases, with 6 bases left in between. Looked up from germline, CDR1 is SGHNT and CDR2 is YENEEA.

The rearrangement joins TRBV9 to TRBJ2-2; D might be TRBD1 (6 bases). The V and J ends lost 2 bases and 1 base respectively, with 6 bases between them. This CDR3 has 14 residues. Germline assignment: CDR1 SGDLS and CDR2 YYNGEE. The CDR3 protein is CASSVRGNTGELFF. The CDR3 DNA sequence: TGTGCCAGCAGCGTCAGGGGGAACACCGGGGAGCTGTTTTTT.

This chain links TRBV12-5 with TRBJ2-1; 12 bases agree with TRBD2. Trimming took 6 bases from V and 0 from J; bases not matched to a gene: 15. The CDR3 contains 20 residues. CDR1 LGHNT and CDR2 FRNRAP come from the germline V gene. In DNA, the CDR3 is TGTGCTAGTGGCCGACCCTCTCTAGCGGGAGGGTTCGCCTCCTACAATGAGCAGTTCTTC. It encodes CASGRPSLAGGFASYNEQFF.

CDR3 nucleotide sequence: TGTGCCAGCAGCCCCCCTCCTCGGGGGGGAAGGTATGGCTACACCTTC. Translating it yields CASSPPPRGGRYGYTF. The genes are TRBV2 and TRBJ1-2; D perhaps matches TRBD1 (5 bases). Germline lookup yields CDR1 SNHLY and CDR2 FYNNEI. Deletions cut 6 bases from V and 5 bases from J, with 22 bases between. The CDR3 extends over 16 amino acids.

This chain uses TRBV30 with TRBJ1-5; maybe TRBD1 (5 bases). V dropped 5 bases and J dropped 4 bases, with 12 bases sitting between them. CDR3 length equals 13 residues. Germline V CDR1 and CDR2: GTSNPN, SVGIG (reference sequence). As DNA, the CDR3 is TGTGCCTGGGCTAACAGGAATAATCAGCCCCAGCATTTT. Translated: CAWANRNNQPQHF. Variable domain in full (rest from reference TRBV30 and TRBJ1-5): SQTIHQWPATLVQPVGSPLSLECTVEGTSNPNLYWYRQAAGRGLQLLFYSVGIGQISSEVPQNLSASRPQDRQFILSSKKLLLSDSGFYLCAWANRNNQPQHFGDGTRLSIL.

The chain carries TRBV5-6 and TRBJ2-5; unclear D gene. The J call is uncertain, as TRBJ2-7 better fits the DNA end. Germline-derived CDR1 and CDR2 are SGHDT and YYEEEE. The length of the CDR3 is 17 residues. CDR3 DNA: TGTGCCAGCAGGGCCTCTGAGGTCCGGTCGAGCTCCTACGAGCAGTACTTC. It codes for CASRASEVRSSSYEQYF.

The chain combines TRBV28 with TRBJ1-2; 8 nucleotides line up with TRBD1. The CDR3 runs to 13 residues. J was trimmed by 2 bases and V by 6 bases; bases with no gene match: 2. Germline CDR1 reads MDHEN; CDR2 reads SYDVKM. CDR3 sequence reads: CASRTGVNYGYTF. CDR3 bases: TGTGCCAGCAGGACAGGGGTCAACTATGGCTACACCTTC.

The chain uses TRBV11-2 and TRBJ1-1; D perhaps matches TRBD1 (6 bases). The CDR3 is 13 residues long. Germline loops: CDR1 SGHAT, CDR2 FQNNGV. V shed 4 bases and J shed 1 base, with 7 bases lying between them. CDR3 sequence: CASSSQGNTEAFF. The CDR3 nucleotides are TGTGCCAGCAGCTCACAGGGGAACACTGAAGCTTTCTTT.